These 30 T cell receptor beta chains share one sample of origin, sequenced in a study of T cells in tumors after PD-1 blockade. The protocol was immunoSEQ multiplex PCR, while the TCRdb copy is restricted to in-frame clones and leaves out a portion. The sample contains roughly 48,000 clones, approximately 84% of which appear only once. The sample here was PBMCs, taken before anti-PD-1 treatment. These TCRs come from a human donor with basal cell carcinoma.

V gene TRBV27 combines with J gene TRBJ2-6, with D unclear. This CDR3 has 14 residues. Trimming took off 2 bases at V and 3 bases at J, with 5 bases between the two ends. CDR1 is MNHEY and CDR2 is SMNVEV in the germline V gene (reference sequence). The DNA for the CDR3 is TGTGCCAGCAGTTTAGGCTATGGGGCCAACGTCCTGACTTTC. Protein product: CASSLGYGANVLTF.

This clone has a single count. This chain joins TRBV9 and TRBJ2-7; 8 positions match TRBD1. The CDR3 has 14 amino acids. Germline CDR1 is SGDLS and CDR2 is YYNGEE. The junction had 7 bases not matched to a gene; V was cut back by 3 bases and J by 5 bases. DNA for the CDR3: TGTGCCAGCAGCGCCGGACAGGGCGTGAACGAGCAGTACTTC. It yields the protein CASSAGQGVNEQYF.

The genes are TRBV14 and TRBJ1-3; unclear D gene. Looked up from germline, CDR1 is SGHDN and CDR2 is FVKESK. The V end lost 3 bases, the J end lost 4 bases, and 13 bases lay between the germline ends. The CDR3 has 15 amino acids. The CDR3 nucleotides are TGTGCCAGCAGCCATGAACAGTTTATAGGAAACACCATATATTTT. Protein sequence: CASSHEQFIGNTIYF. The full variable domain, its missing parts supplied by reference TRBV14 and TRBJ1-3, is EAGVTQFPSHSVIEKGQTVTLRCDPISGHDNLYWYRRVMGKEIKFLLHFVKESKQDESGMPNNRFLAERTGGTYSTLKVQPAELEDSGVYFCASSHEQFIGNTIYFGEGSWLTVV.

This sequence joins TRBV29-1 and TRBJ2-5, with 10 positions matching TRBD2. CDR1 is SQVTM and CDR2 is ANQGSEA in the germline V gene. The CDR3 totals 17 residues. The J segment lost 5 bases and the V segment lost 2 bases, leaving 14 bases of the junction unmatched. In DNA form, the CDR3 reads TGCAGCGTTGAATGGGCTAGCGGGGGTCGTCCGTGGGAGACCCAGTACTTC. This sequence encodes CSVEWASGGRPWETQYF. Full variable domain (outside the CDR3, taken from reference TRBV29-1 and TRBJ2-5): SAVISQKPSRDICQRGTSLTIQCQVDSQVTMMFWYRQQPGQSLTLIATANQGSEATYESGFVIDKFPISRPNLTFSTLTVSNMSPEDSSIYLCSVEWASGGRPWETQYFGPGTRLLVL.

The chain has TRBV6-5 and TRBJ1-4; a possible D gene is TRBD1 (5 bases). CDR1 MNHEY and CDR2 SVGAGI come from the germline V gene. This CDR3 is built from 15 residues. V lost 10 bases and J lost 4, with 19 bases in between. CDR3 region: CATRPPGSNNEKLFF. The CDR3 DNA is TGTGCCACCCGGCCCCCAGGGAGTAATAATGAAAAACTGTTTTTT.

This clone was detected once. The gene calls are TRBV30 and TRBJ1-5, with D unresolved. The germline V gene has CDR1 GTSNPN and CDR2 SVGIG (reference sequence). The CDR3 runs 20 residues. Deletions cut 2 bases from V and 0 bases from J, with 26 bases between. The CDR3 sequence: CAWSSTPGSFKSYSNQPQHF. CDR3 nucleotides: TGTGCCTGGAGTTCAACACCGGGATCCTTTAAATCTTATAGCAATCAGCCCCAGCATTTT. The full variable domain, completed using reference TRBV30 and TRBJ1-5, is SQTIHQWPATLVQPVGSPLSLECTVEGTSNPNLYWYRQAAGRGLQLLFYSVGIGQISSEVPQNLSASRPQDRQFILSSKKLLLSDSGFYLCAWSSTPGSFKSYSNQPQHFGDGTRLSIL.

CDR3 loop: CASSVGVSGGETQYF. The CDR3 nucleotides are TGTGCCAGCAGCGTAGGGGTTAGCGGGGGGGAGACCCAGTACTTC. The V call is TRBV9, the J call TRBJ2-5, with 10 positions matching TRBD2. Germline V CDR1 and CDR2: SGDLS, YYNGEE. The CDR3 length is 15 residues. The V segment lost 0 bases and the J segment 5 bases; nucleotides outside the gene matches: 4. Complete variable domain (other parts from reference TRBV9 and TRBJ2-5): DSGVTQTPKHLITATGQRVTLRCSPRSGDLSVYWYQQSLDQGLQFLIQYYNGEERAKGNILERFSAQQFPDLHSELNLSSLELGDSALYFCASSVGVSGGETQYFGPGTRLLVL.

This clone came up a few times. CDR3 nucleotide sequence: TGTGCCATCAGCCCCCTTACAGGGAACACTGAAGCTTTCTTT. Its protein product is CAISPLTGNTEAFF. The chain couples TRBV10-3 to TRBJ1-1, with a weak D call TRBD1 (5 bases). Germline assignment: CDR1 ENHRY and CDR2 SYGVKD. V lost 6 bases, J lost 1 base, and 12 bases lay in between. This CDR3 region has 14 residues.

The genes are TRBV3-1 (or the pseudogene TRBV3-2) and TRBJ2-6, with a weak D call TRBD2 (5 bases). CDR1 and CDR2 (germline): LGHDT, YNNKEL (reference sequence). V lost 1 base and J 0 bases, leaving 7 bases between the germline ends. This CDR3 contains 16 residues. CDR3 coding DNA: TGTGCCAGCAGCCAAGCCCGGGGCTCTGGGGCCAACGTCCTGACTTTC. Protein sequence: CASSQARGSGANVLTF.

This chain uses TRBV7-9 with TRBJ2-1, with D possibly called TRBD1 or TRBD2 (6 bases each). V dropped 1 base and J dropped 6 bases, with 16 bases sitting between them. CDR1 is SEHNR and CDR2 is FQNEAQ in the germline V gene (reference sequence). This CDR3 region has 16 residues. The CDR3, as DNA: TGTGCCAGCAGCTTAGGGGGACTGGAGGGGGTCAATGAGCAGTTCTTC. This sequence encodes CASSLGGLEGVNEQFF. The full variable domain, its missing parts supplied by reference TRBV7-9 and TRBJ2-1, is DTGVSQNPRHKITKRGQNVTFRCDPISEHNRLYWYRQTLGQGPEFLTYFQNEAQLEKSRLLSDRFSAERPKGSFSTLEIQRTEQGDSAMYLCASSLGGLEGVNEQFFGPGTRLTVL.

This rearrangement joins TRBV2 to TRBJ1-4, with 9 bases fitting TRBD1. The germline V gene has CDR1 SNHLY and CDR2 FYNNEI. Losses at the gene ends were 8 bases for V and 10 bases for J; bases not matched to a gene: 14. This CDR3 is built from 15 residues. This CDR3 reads CASGGTGTGIRKLFF. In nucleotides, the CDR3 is TGTGCCAGCGGGGGGACCGGGACAGGGATTAGAAAACTGTTTTTT.

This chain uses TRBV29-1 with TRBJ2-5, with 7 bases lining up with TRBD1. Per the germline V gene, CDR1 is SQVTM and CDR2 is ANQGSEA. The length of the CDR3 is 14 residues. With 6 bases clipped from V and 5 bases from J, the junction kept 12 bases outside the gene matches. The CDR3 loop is CSVPRQGRTETQYF. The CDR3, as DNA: TGCAGCGTACCCCGACAGGGACGGACGGAGACCCAGTACTTC.

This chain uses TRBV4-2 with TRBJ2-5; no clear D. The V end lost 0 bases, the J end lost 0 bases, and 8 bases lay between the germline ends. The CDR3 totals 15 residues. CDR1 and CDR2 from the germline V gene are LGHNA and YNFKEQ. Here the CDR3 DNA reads TGTGCCAGCAGCCAAGAATGGGGAAACCAAGAGACCCAGTACTTC. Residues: CASSQEWGNQETQYF.

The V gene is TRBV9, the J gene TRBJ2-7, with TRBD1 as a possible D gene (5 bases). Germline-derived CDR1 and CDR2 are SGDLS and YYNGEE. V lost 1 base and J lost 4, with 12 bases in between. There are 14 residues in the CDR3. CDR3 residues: CASSVPKTAYEQYF. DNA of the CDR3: TGTGCCAGCAGCGTACCAAAGACAGCATACGAGCAGTACTTC.

The CDR3 region has the DNA TGCGCCAGCAGCTCAGGGAGCACAGATACGCAGTATTTT. Protein: CASSSGSTDTQYF. This chain joins TRBV5-1 and TRBJ2-3, with D possibly matching TRBD1 (5 bases). This CDR3 region has 13 residues. V lost 3 bases, J lost 0 bases, and 5 bases lay in between. Germline V gene data show CDR1 as SGHRS and CDR2 as YFSETQ.

CDR3 sequence (DNA): TGTGCCAGCAGCTTGGCCGTATCGGCTTCCTACAATGAGCAGTTCTTC. This translates into CASSLAVSASYNEQFF. The rearrangement joins TRBV5-6 to TRBJ2-1; D is unresolved. Germline CDR1 SGHDT, CDR2 YYEEEE. The CDR3 runs to 16 residues. With 0 bases removed from V and 1 base from J, the gap between germline ends came to 11 bases.

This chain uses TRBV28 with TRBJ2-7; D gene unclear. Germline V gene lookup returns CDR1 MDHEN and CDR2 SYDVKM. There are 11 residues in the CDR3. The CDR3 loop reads CGVAAAYEQYF. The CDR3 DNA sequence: TGTGGAGTAGCTGCGGCCTACGAGCAGTACTTC.

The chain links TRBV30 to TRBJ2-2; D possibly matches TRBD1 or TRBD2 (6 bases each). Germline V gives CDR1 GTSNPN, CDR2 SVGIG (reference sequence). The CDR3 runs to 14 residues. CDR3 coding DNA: TGTGCGGGGGGCATAGGCACGAACACCGGGGAGCTGTTTTTT. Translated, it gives CAGGIGTNTGELFF.

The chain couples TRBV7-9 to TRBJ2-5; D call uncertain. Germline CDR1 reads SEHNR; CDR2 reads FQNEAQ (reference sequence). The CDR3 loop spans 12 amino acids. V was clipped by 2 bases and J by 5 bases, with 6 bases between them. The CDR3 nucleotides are TGTGCCAGCAGCTTATTAGGGGAGACCCAGTACTTC. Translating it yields CASSLLGETQYF.

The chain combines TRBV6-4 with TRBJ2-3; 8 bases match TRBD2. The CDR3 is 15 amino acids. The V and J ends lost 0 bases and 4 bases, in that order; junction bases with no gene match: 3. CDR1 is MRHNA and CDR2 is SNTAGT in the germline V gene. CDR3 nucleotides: TGTGCCAGCAGTGACTCCGGGGGGGCCGCAGATACGCAGTATTTT. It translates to CASSDSGGAADTQYF.

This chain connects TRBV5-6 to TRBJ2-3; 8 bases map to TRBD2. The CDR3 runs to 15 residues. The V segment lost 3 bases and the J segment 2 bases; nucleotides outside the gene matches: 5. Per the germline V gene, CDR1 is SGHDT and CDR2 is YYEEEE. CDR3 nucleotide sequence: TGTGCCAGCAGCTGGGTGCGGGGGGTCACAGATACGCAGTATTTT. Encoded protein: CASSWVRGVTDTQYF.

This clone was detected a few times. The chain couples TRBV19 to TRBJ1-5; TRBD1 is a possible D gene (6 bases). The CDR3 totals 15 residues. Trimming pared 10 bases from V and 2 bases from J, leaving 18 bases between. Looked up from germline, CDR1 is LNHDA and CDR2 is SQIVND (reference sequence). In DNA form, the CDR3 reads TGTGCCACCAAATTACAGGGCCCCCGCAATCAGCCCCAGCATTTT. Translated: CATKLQGPRNQPQHF.

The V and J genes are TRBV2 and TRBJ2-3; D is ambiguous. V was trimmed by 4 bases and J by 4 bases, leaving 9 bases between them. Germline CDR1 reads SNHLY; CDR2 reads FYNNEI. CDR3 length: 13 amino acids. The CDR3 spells CASSGQPADTQYF. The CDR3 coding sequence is TGTGCCAGCAGTGGGCAGCCTGCAGATACGCAGTATTTT.

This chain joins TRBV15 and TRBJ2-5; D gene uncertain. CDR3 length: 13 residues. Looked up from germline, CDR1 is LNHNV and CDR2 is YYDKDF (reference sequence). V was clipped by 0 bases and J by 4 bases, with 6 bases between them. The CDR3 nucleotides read TGTGCCACCAGCAGAGATTACGCAGAGACCCAGTACTTC. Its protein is CATSRDYAETQYF.

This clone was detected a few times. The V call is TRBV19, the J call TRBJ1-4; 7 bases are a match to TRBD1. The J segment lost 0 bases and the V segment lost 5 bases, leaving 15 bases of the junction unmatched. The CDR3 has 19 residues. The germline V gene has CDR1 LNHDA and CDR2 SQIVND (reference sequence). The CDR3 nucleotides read TGTGCCAGTAGTTGGGACAGCAAGCTCCCTGCCTCAACTAATGAAAAACTGTTTTTT. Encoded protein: CASSWDSKLPASTNEKLFF.

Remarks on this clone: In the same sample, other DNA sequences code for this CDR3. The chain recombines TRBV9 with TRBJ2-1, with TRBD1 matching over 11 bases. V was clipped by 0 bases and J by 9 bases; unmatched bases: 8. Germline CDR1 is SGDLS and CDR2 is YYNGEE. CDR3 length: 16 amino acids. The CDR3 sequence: CASSVDWDRGVGEQFF. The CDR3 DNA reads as TGTGCCAGCAGCGTAGATTGGGACAGGGGGGTGGGTGAGCAGTTCTTC.

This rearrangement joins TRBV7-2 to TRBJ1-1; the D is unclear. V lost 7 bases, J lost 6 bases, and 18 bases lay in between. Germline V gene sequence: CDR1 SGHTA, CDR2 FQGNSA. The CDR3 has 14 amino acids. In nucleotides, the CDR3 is TGTGCCAGCAAACGTGCCGTTGAATTTCCTGAAGCTTTCTTT. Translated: CASKRAVEFPEAFF.

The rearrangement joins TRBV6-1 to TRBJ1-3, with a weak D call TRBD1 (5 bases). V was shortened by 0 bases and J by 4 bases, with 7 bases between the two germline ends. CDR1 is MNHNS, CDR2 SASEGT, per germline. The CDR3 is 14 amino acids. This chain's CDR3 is CASSEAGHGNTIYF. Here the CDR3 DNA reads TGTGCCAGCAGTGAAGCCGGACACGGAAACACCATATATTTT.

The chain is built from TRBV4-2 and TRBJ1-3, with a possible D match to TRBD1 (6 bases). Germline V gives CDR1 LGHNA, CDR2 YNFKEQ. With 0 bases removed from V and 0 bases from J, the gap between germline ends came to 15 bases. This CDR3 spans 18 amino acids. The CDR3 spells CASSQDQGGPFSGNTIYF. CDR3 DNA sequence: TGTGCCAGCAGCCAAGATCAAGGGGGTCCCTTCTCTGGAAACACCATATATTTT.

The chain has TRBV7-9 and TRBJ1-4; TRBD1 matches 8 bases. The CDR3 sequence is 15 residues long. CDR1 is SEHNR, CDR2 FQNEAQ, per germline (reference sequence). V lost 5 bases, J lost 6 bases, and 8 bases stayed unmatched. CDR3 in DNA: TGTGCCAGCAGCCCCCGACAGGGGCGGGATGAAAAACTGTTTTTT. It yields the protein CASSPRQGRDEKLFF. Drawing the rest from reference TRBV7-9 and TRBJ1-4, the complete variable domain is DTGVSQNPRHKITKRGQNVTFRCDPISEHNRLYWYRQTLGQGPEFLTYFQNEAQLEKSRLLSDRFSAERPKGSFSTLEIQRTEQGDSAMYLCASSPRQGRDEKLFFGSGTQLSVL.